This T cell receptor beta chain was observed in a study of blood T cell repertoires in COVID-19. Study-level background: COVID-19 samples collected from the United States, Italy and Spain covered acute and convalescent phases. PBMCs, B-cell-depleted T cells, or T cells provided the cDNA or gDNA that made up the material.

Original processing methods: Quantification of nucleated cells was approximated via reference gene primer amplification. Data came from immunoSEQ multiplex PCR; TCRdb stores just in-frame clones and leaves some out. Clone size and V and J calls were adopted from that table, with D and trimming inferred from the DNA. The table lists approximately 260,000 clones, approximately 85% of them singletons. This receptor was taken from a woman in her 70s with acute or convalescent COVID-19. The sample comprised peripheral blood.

The CDR3 protein is CASSPGQGSNTGELFF. The CDR3 region has the DNA TGTGCCAGCAGTCCGGGACAGGGGTCCAACACCGGGGAGCTGTTTTTT. V usage is TRBV5-4 and J usage is TRBJ2-2; TRBD1 agrees at 10 bases. V was clipped by 5 bases and J by 2 bases; unmatched bases: 6. CDR1 SGHNT and CDR2 YYREEE come from the germline V gene (reference sequence). This CDR3 has 16 amino acids.